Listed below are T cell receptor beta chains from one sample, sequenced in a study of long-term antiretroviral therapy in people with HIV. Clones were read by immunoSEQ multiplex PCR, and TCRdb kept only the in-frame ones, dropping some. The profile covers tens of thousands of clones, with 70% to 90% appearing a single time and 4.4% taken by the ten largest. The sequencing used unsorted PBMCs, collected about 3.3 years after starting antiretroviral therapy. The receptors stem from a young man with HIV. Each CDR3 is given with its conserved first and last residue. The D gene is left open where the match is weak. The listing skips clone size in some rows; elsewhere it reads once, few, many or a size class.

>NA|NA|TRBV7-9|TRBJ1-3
TGTGCCAGCAGCTTAGGTGGCGACAGTACCCATTCGCCTGGAAACACCATATATTTT
CASSLGGDSTHSPGNTIYF
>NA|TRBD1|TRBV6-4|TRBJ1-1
TGTGCCAGCAGTGAGGGACAGGGGAGTTCTGAAGCTTTCTTT
CASSEGQGSSEAFF
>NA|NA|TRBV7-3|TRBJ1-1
TGTGCCAGCAGCTTAACGGGGACCGGGAACACTGAAGCTTTCTTT
CASSLTGTGNTEAFF
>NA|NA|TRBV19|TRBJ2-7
TGTGCCAGTAGTACCGACACAGGGAGCTCCTACGAGCAGTACTTC
CASSTDTGSSYEQYF
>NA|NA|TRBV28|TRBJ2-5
TGTGCCAGCAGCGCCAACCCCGGGAAACGTGGGGAGACCCAGTACTTC
CASSANPGKRGETQYF
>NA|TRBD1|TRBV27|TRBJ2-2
TGTGCCAGCAGTGGACAGGCGAACACCGGGGAGCTGTTTTTT
CASSGQANTGELFF
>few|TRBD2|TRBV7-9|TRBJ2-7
TGTGCCAGCAGCTTAGGGGCTAGCGGGAGTTACGAGCAGTACTTC
CASSLGASGSYEQYF
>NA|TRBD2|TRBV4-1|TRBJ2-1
TGCGCCAGCAGCCAAGTAGCGGGAGGGGGGGGTAATGAGCAGTTCTTC
CASSQVAGGGGNEQFF
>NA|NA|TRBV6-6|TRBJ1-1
TGTGCCAGCAGTCCTGCTCACAGGGAGCTTGAAGCTTTCTTT
CASSPAHRELEAFF
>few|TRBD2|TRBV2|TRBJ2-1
TGTGCCAACACTAGCGGCCCCTACAATGAGCAGTTCTTC
CANTSGPYNEQFF
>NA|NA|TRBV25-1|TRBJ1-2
TGTGCCAGCAGTCCCCTGAGGGGGGTTAACATCTATGGCTACACCTTC
CASSPLRGVNIYGYTF
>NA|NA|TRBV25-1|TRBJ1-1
TGTGCCAGCAGTGAAGCGCTCAGGGGCGGCACTGAAGCTTTCTTT
CASSEALRGGTEAFF
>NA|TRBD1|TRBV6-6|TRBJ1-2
TGTGCCAGCAGCTGGGACAGGGAGGGTGCTGGGAATGGCTACACCTTC
CASSWDREGAGNGYTF
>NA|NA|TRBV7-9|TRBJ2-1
TGTGCCAGCAGCCCCAAGGGTCCCGATGAGCAGTTCTTC
CASSPKGPDEQFF
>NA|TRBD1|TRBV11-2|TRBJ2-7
TGTGCCAGCAGCTTAGGACAGGGAGTTAGGGAGCAGTACTTC
CASSLGQGVREQYF
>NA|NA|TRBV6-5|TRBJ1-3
TGTGCCAGCAGTTACTCGGGGGGATACTCTGGAAACACCATATATTTT
CASSYSGGYSGNTIYF
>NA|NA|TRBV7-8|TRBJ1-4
TGTGCCAGCAGCTTAGCGTGGGGGAGTAATGAAAAACTGTTTTTT
CASSLAWGSNEKLFF
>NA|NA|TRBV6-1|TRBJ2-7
TGTGCCAGCAGTGAAGTGCCAGGGGAGGGCTACGAGCAGTACTTC
CASSEVPGEGYEQYF
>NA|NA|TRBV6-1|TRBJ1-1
TGTGCCAGCAGTAGGACATGGGACACTGAAGCTTTCTTT
CASSRTWDTEAFF
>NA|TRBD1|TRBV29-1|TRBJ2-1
TGCAGCGTTGTTACCGGGACAGTCTACAATGAGCAGTTCTTC
CSVVTGTVYNEQFF
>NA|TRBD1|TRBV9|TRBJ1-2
TGTGCCAGCAGCGAGCCCTGGGACAGATCTAACTATGGCTACACCTTC
CASSEPWDRSNYGYTF
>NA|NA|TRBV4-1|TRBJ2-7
TGCGCCAGCAGCCAAGAATGGGGGAGCCACTACGAGCAGTACTTC
CASSQEWGSHYEQYF